Shown below are 30 T cell receptor beta chains from a single sample sequenced in a study of blood T cell repertoires in COVID-19. The assay was immunoSEQ multiplex PCR, and TCRdb's table has in-frame clones only and misses some. The top ten clones hold more than 9.5% of a sample with around 140,000 clones, more than 75% of them seen once. Sequencing input: peripheral blood. Every receptor here comes from a woman aged 70-85 years with COVID-19, enrolled during active disease.

The chain combines TRBV19 with TRBJ1-2; possible D gene TRBD1, 6 bases. V lost 4 bases, J lost 2 bases, and 11 bases lay in between. This CDR3 has 14 residues. CDR1 LNHDA and CDR2 SQIVND come from the germline V gene (reference sequence). This chain's CDR3 is CASSRFGQNYGYTF. CDR3 sequence (DNA): TGTGCCAGTAGTAGGTTCGGACAGAACTATGGCTACACCTTC.

The V and J genes are TRBV12-5 and TRBJ2-2, with D maybe TRBD1 (6 bases). The length of the CDR3 is 15 residues. V lost 4 bases and J 6 bases, leaving 15 bases between the germline ends. The germline V gene has CDR1 LGHNT and CDR2 FRNRAP. The CDR3 sequence: CASGYGDTRSGELFF. CDR3 sequence (DNA): TGTGCTAGTGGTTACGGGGACACCCGCTCCGGGGAGCTGTTTTTT.

The CDR3 is CASSGVGRLEQFF. Written as DNA, the CDR3 is TGTGCCAGCAGTGGGGTAGGGAGGCTCGAGCAGTTCTTC. The J gene is TRBJ2-1, the V gene TRBV25-1; perhaps TRBD2 as D (6 bases). Germline values: CDR1 MGHDK, CDR2 SYGVNS. The germline V and J ends were trimmed by 4 bases and 10 bases, with 14 bases remaining between them. This CDR3 has 13 residues. The variable domain in full, completed from reference TRBV25-1 and TRBJ2-1, reads EADIYQTPRYLVIGTGKKITLECSQTMGHDKMYWYQQDPGMELHLIHYSYGVNSTEKGDLSSESTVSRIRTEHFPLTLESARPSHTSQYLCASSGVGRLEQFFGPGTRLTVL.

The V gene is TRBV4-1, the J gene TRBJ2-7, with 11 positions matching TRBD2. The V gene end was trimmed by 4 bases and the J gene end by 2 bases; junction bases not matched to a gene: 4. This CDR3 is 15 amino acids long. Germline assignment: CDR1 MGHRA and CDR2 YSYEKL. CDR3 in DNA: TGCGCCAGCAGCCCTCTAGCGGGGGGTGCCTACGAGCAGTACTTC. It translates to CASSPLAGGAYEQYF.

J is TRBJ1-1 and V is TRBV5-1; a weak D match, TRBD1 (6 bases). Trimming removed 3 bases at V and 2 bases at J, with 14 bases between. The CDR3 consists of 15 residues. Per germline, CDR1 SGHRS and CDR2 YFSETQ. This CDR3 is CASSSTGTINTEAFF. In nucleotides, the CDR3 is TGCGCCAGCAGCTCGACCGGGACAATCAACACTGAAGCTTTCTTT.

This chain links TRBV5-1 with TRBJ2-7; TRBD1 is a possible D gene (5 bases). With 4 bases removed from V and 2 bases from J, the gap between germline ends came to 16 bases. Per the germline V gene, CDR1 is SGHRS and CDR2 is YFSETQ. There are 15 residues in the CDR3. Here the CDR3 DNA reads TGCGCCAGCAGCCCCAACCCCACAGGAACCTACGAGCAGTACTTC. Its protein product is CASSPNPTGTYEQYF.

This clone was observed a single time. This sequence joins TRBV12-5 and TRBJ1-5; D may be TRBD1 (5 bases). Germline V gives CDR1 LGHNT, CDR2 FRNRAP. Trimming shortened V by 5 bases and J by 4 bases, and 12 bases separated the two germline ends. The CDR3 is made up of 14 amino acids. CDR3 in DNA: TGTGCTAGTGGTCTTGACAGCCCTAATCAGCCCCAGCATTTT. This encodes CASGLDSPNQPQHF. Full variable domain (rest looked up from reference TRBV12-5 and TRBJ1-5): DARVTQTPRHKVTEMGQEVTMRCQPILGHNTVFWYRQTMMQGLELLAYFRNRAPLDDSGMPKDRFSAEMPDATLATLKIQPSEPRDSAVYFCASGLDSPNQPQHFGDGTRLSIL.

This chain links TRBV3-1 (or the pseudogene TRBV3-2) with TRBJ2-1, with TRBD1 matching over 7 bases. The germline V gene encodes CDR1 LGHDT and CDR2 YNNKEL (reference sequence). V gave up 4 bases and J gave up 4 bases; unmatched junction bases: 7. This CDR3 comprises 15 residues. CDR3 DNA: TGTGCCAGCAGCCTCCGGGACAGCCAATACAATGAGCAGTTCTTC. Encoded protein: CASSLRDSQYNEQFF.

This clone has just a few counts. The rearrangement joins TRBV2 to TRBJ1-6; 8 bases agree with TRBD1. Germline trimming cut 5 bases from V and 4 bases from J; bases unmatched to any gene: 1. CDR1 and CDR2 from the germline V gene are SNHLY and FYNNEI. The CDR3 spans 14 residues. DNA of the CDR3: TGTGCCAGCAGTTGGACAGGGTATAATTCACCCCTCCACTTT. It specifies CASSWTGYNSPLHF.

The rearrangement joins TRBV2 to TRBJ2-5, with D possibly being TRBD1 (5 bases). Trimming removed 1 base at V and 8 bases at J, with 14 bases between. In germline, CDR1 is SNHLY, CDR2 FYNNEI. The CDR3 extends over 14 amino acids. The CDR3 is CASSEGAGPVTQYF. CDR3 sequence (DNA): TGTGCCAGCAGTGAAGGGGCAGGGCCGGTAACCCAGTACTTC.

This sequence joins TRBV5-1 and TRBJ2-7, with 10 bases fitting TRBD1. The CDR3 has 15 amino acids. The trim removed 0 bases at V and 3 bases at J, leaving 3 bases unmatched. The V gene's germline CDR1 is SGHRS and CDR2 YFSETQ. The CDR3 bases are TGCGCCAGCAGCTTGGTCGGGACAGGGGACTACGAGCAGTACTTC. Protein sequence: CASSLVGTGDYEQYF.

This rearrangement joins TRBV3-1 (or the pseudogene TRBV3-2) to TRBJ1-2, with unresolved D. Germline V gives CDR1 LGHDT, CDR2 YNNKEL (reference sequence). V dropped 0 bases and J dropped 0 bases, with 11 bases sitting between them. This CDR3 has 16 residues. CDR3 nucleotides: TGTGCCAGCAGCCAAGATCCAGGAAGGACTAACTATGGCTACACCTTC. This translates into CASSQDPGRTNYGYTF.

The chain joins TRBV4-1 to TRBJ1-5; TRBD1 matches at 7 bases. The V segment lost 3 bases and the J segment 6 bases; nucleotides outside the gene matches: 5. Per germline, CDR1 MGHRA and CDR2 YSYEKL. The CDR3 is 14 amino acids. CDR3 DNA sequence: TGCGCCAGCAGCCATGACAGGGAACGTCAGCCCCAGCATTTT. Translating gives CASSHDRERQPQHF.

The chain carries TRBV19 and TRBJ1-3; D uncertain. CDR3 size: 15 residues. Germline V gene sequence: CDR1 LNHDA, CDR2 SQIVND (reference sequence). V shed 4 bases and J shed 1 base, with 11 bases lying between them. The CDR3: CASSTLTNSGNTIYF. The CDR3 DNA reads as TGTGCCAGTAGTACTTTGACAAATTCTGGAAACACCATATATTTT.

V is TRBV19 and J is TRBJ1-5; D remains unclear. Germline-derived CDR1 and CDR2 are LNHDA and SQIVND (reference sequence). This CDR3 comprises 19 residues. Trimming took 0 bases from V and 1 from J, leaving 19 bases between them. The CDR3 loop reads CASSIDLASNLGSNQPQHF. The DNA for the CDR3 is TGTGCCAGTAGTATAGATCTAGCATCCAACCTAGGAAGCAATCAGCCCCAGCATTTT.

This clone was found once. V is TRBV28 and J is TRBJ1-2, with 8 nucleotides matching TRBD1. Germline trimming cut 5 bases from V and 6 bases from J; bases unmatched to any gene: 5. Per germline, CDR1 MDHEN and CDR2 SYDVKM. This CDR3 contains 13 residues. This chain's CDR3 is CASSPTDRDGYTF. The CDR3 DNA is TGTGCCAGCAGTCCTACGGACAGGGATGGCTACACCTTC.

Regarding this clone: Different DNA sequences within this sample yield the same CDR3. The rearrangement links TRBV18 to TRBJ2-7; D possibly corresponds to TRBD1 (6 bases). The length of the CDR3 is 14 residues. Germline V gene lookup returns CDR1 KGHSH and CDR2 LQKENI. The germline V and J ends were trimmed by 3 bases and 0 bases, with 9 bases remaining between them. The DNA for the CDR3 is TGTGCCAGCTCACCCCAGGGGAACTCCTACGAGCAGTACTTC. Translation: CASSPQGNSYEQYF.

V and J are TRBV2 and TRBJ2-7; a possible D gene is TRBD2 (5 bases). V dropped 6 bases and J dropped 1 base, with 13 bases sitting between them. Germline CDR1 and CDR2: SNHLY and FYNNEI. The CDR3 runs to 14 residues. The CDR3: CASRYSRESYEQYF. The CDR3 nucleotides read TGTGCCAGCAGATACAGCCGGGAATCCTACGAGCAGTACTTC.

The V call is TRBV12-3 or TRBV12-4, the J call TRBJ2-7, with 8 bases that match TRBD1. V was clipped by 8 bases and J by 5 bases; unmatched bases: 5. The CDR3 extends over 12 amino acids. CDR3 sequence: CASADRGDEQYF. The DNA for the CDR3 is TGTGCCAGCGCAGACAGGGGCGACGAGCAGTACTTC.

The rearrangement links TRBV29-1 to TRBJ1-1; D gene ambiguous. Looked up from germline, CDR1 is SQVTM and CDR2 is ANQGSEA. Trimming stripped 5 bases from V and 2 bases from J, with 9 bases between. The CDR3 is 12 residues long. Here the CDR3 reads CSVSGLNTEAFF. The CDR3 coding sequence is TGCAGCGTTAGCGGCCTTAACACTGAAGCTTTCTTT.

The chain links TRBV5-6 to TRBJ2-7, with a tentative D call TRBD2 (6 bases). The CDR3 runs to 13 residues. Trimming left V 0 bases short and J 6 bases short, with 10 bases between. Germline V lookup: CDR1 SGHDT, CDR2 YYEEEE. This CDR3 is CASSLVGGSEQYF. The CDR3 DNA reads as TGTGCCAGCAGCTTGGTTGGGGGGAGCGAGCAGTACTTC.

This chain uses TRBV4-1 with TRBJ1-5, with TRBD1 identical over 7 bases. CDR3 size: 16 residues. Germline CDR1 reads MGHRA; CDR2 reads YSYEKL. V gave up 3 bases and J gave up 1 base; unmatched junction bases: 6. The CDR3 DNA sequence: TGCGCCAGCAGCCAGGGTGACAGGGCAAGCAATCAGCCCCAGCATTTT. It specifies CASSQGDRASNQPQHF.

J is TRBJ2-6 and V is TRBV4-2; TRBD1 matches 8 bases. The CDR3 consists of 18 residues. Germline V lookup: CDR1 LGHNA, CDR2 YNFKEQ. J lost 4 bases, V lost 0 bases, and 8 bases had no gene match. The DNA of the CDR3 is TGTGCCAGCAGCCAAGATGGACAGGGCCCCGGGGGGGCCAACGTCCTGACTTTC. As protein: CASSQDGQGPGGANVLTF.

The V call is TRBV7-6, the J call TRBJ1-2; D not resolved. Germline V lookup: CDR1 SGHVS, CDR2 FNYEAQ. V lost 5 bases to trimming and J lost 1 base, with 14 bases between them. The CDR3 sequence is 15 residues long. The CDR3 here is CASSPDITLNYGYTF. The CDR3 region has the DNA TGTGCCAGCAGCCCCGACATAACCCTTAACTATGGCTACACCTTC.

This chain uses TRBV28 with TRBJ2-7; no definite D call. V was cut by 4 bases and J by 4 bases, with 5 bases left in between. Looked up from germline, CDR1 is MDHEN and CDR2 is SYDVKM. The CDR3 has 11 amino acids. CDR3 sequence reads: CASSSTYEQYF. In DNA, the CDR3 is TGTGCCAGCAGTTCCACTTACGAGCAGTACTTC. The complete variable domain, with remaining parts taken from reference TRBV28 and TRBJ2-7, reads DVKVTQSSRYLVKRTGEKVFLECVQDMDHENMFWYRQDPGLGLRLIYFSYDVKMKEKGDIPEGYSVSREKKERFSLILESASTNQTSMYLCASSSTYEQYFGPGTRLTVT.

This CDR3 reads CASGDRGRGNTIYF. The CDR3 nucleotides read TGTGCCAGCGGGGACAGGGGGCGAGGAAACACCATATATTTT. J is TRBJ1-3 and V is TRBV6-5, with TRBD1 identical over 12 bases. The CDR3 extends over 14 amino acids. Germline CDR1 and CDR2: MNHEY and SVGAGI. J gave up 4 bases and V 8 bases, and 3 bases lay outside the gene matches.

This sequence joins TRBV19 and TRBJ1-2; tentatively, D is TRBD1 (5 bases). CDR3 size: 15 residues. Germline CDR1 LNHDA, CDR2 SQIVND (reference sequence). Trimming shortened V by 3 bases and J by 4 bases, and 15 bases separated the two germline ends. The CDR3 nucleotides read TGTGCCAGTAGTATCGGGAGGGGTGAACGCTATGGCTACACCTTC. Translating gives CASSIGRGERYGYTF. The whole variable domain, remainder taken from reference TRBV19 and TRBJ1-2, is DGGITQSPKYLFRKEGQNVTLSCEQNLNHDAMYWYRQDPGQGLRLIYYSQIVNDFQKGDIAEGYSVSREKKESFPLTVTSAQKNPTAFYLCASSIGRGERYGYTFGSGTRLTVV.

The V and J genes are TRBV19 and TRBJ2-3; maybe TRBD1 (5 bases). In germline, CDR1 is LNHDA, CDR2 SQIVND (reference sequence). This CDR3 comprises 14 residues. Deletions cut 3 bases from V and 4 bases from J, with 11 bases between. CDR3 protein: CASSIRGFPDTQYF. The CDR3 nucleotides are TGTGCCAGTAGTATTAGGGGATTCCCAGATACGCAGTATTTT.

The rearrangement uses TRBV6-2 or TRBV6-3 and TRBJ1-3, with D perhaps TRBD1 (6 bases). Trimming cost V 2 bases and J 0 bases, with 8 bases left between them. The CDR3 covers 15 residues. Looked up from germline, CDR1 is MNHEY and CDR2 is SVGEGT. The CDR3 coding sequence is TGTGCCAGCAGTTACACAGGGAGCTCTGGAAACACCATATATTTT. Its protein product is CASSYTGSSGNTIYF.

The V and J genes are TRBV4-2 and TRBJ1-4; TRBD1 aligns across 7 bases. The CDR3 sequence is 17 residues long. Germline V gene sequence: CDR1 LGHNA, CDR2 YNFKEQ. The junction had 13 bases not matched to a gene; V was cut back by 1 base and J by 8 bases. The CDR3 DNA is TGTGCCAGCAGCCAAGGGTCGAGGGGGCAGAGGTGGGAAAAACTGTTTTTT. It translates to CASSQGSRGQRWEKLFF.